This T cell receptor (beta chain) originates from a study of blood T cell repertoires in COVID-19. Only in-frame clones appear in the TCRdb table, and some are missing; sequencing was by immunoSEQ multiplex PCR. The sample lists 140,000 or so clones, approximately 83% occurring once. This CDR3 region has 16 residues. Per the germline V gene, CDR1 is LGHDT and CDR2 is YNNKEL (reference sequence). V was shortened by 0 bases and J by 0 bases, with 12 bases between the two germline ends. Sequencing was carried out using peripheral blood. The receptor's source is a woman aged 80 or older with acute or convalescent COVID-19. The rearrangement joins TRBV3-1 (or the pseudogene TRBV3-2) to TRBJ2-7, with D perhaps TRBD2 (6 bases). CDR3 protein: CASSQDLGGSSYEQYF. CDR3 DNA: TGTGCCAGCAGCCAAGATTTGGGGGGAAGCTCCTACGAGCAGTACTTC.